Below, 8 T cell receptor beta chains from the same sample are listed, as sequenced in a study of shared T cell receptors in the human thymus. TCRdb keeps only in-frame clones here, not all; method: immunoSEQ multiplex PCR. The table includes 550,000 to 800,000 clones, 80% to 90% detected once. The data were also submitted as part of a second study, on human thymus T cells.

Sequencing input: thymocytes. All receptors come from a girl under three years old with a congenital heart defect.

This clone was observed once. This rearrangement joins TRBV7-8 to TRBJ2-7; D is unclear. V dropped 2 bases and J dropped 2 bases, with 22 bases sitting between them. This CDR3 has 18 amino acids. The germline V gene encodes CDR1 SGHVS and CDR2 FQNEAQ. CDR3 sequence (DNA): TGTGCCAGCAGCTTATGCCTAAGTCACCCAATATTCGCCTACGAGCAGTACTTC. This encodes CASSLCLSHPIFAYEQYF.

Concerning this clone itself: Other DNA sequences of this sample code for an identical CDR3. The chain links TRBV27 to TRBJ1-2, with D hard to call. CDR1 MNHEY and CDR2 SMNVEV come from the germline V gene (reference sequence). The CDR3 has 13 amino acids. V shed 0 bases and J shed 7 bases, with 9 bases lying between them. This chain's CDR3 is CASSLSPSGGYTF. CDR3 in DNA: TGTGCCAGCAGTTTATCTCCCTCGGGTGGCTACACCTTC.

On this clone: One junction end does not reproduce the germline sequence, and a read error may be involved. This sequence joins TRBV6-5 and TRBJ1-6; possible D gene TRBD1, 6 bases. This CDR3 region has 12 residues. Germline CDR1 is MNHEY and CDR2 is SVGAGI. CDR3 residues: CASRSTGTPLHF. As DNA, the CDR3 is TGTGCCAGCAGGTCAACCGGGACACCTCTCCACTTT.

CDR3 coding DNA: TGTGCCAGCTCACCTGGGACAGGATCAGTCACTGAAGCTTTCTTT. Residues: CASSPGTGSVTEAFF. This chain uses TRBV18 with TRBJ1-1; 8 bases agree with TRBD1. The ends lost 3 bases at V and 4 bases at J; junction bases unmatched: 7. The length of the CDR3 is 15 residues. The germline gives CDR1 KGHSH, CDR2 LQKENI.

This clone was picked up a small number of times. V gene TRBV2 combines with J gene TRBJ1-5; 12 positions match TRBD1. V lost 0 bases, J lost 1 base, and 16 bases stayed unmatched. The CDR3 extends over 22 amino acids. The germline CDR1 and CDR2 sequences are SNHLY and FYNNEI. CDR3 region: CASSEARGQGANLGSSNQPQHF. CDR3 in DNA: TGTGCCAGCAGTGAAGCGCGGGGACAGGGGGCAAACCTTGGCTCGAGCAATCAGCCCCAGCATTTT.

This chain joins TRBV10-3 and TRBJ1-2, with D possibly matching TRBD1 (6 bases). The germline V gene has CDR1 ENHRY and CDR2 SYGVKD. Between the trimmed V and J ends, which lost 10 bases and 4 bases, there was a span of 10 bases. The CDR3 spans 11 residues. For the CDR3, the DNA is TGTGCCACCAGGGGAGGCTATGGCTACACCTTC. Translation: CATRGGYGYTF.

V usage is TRBV11-1 and J usage is TRBJ1-4; D possibly corresponds to TRBD1 (5 bases). V was clipped by 7 bases and J by 1 base, with 10 bases between them. The CDR3 totals 14 residues. The germline V gene encodes CDR1 SGHAT and CDR2 FQDESV (reference sequence). The CDR3 sequence: CASTHGGTNEKLFF. Written as DNA, the CDR3 is TGTGCCAGCACTCACGGGGGAACTAATGAAAAACTGTTTTTT.

In this sample, this clone turned up once. This sequence joins TRBV7-6 and TRBJ2-7; 8 bases map to TRBD1. The CDR3 loop spans 17 amino acids. With 5 bases clipped from V and 0 bases from J, the junction kept 12 bases outside the gene matches. Germline V CDR1 and CDR2: SGHVS, FNYEAQ. CDR3: CASSPRNRQGSSYEQYF. The CDR3, as DNA: TGTGCCAGCAGCCCCCGAAACCGACAGGGGAGCTCCTACGAGCAGTACTTC.